This TCR beta chain was profiled in a study of PD-L1 blockade in urothelial cancer. On the study more broadly: Blood underwent analysis 3 weeks (second dose) and 6 weeks after treatment began.

This clone was picked up one time. In germline, CDR1 is KGHSH, CDR2 LQKENI. The CDR3 is 15 amino acids. After removal of 3 bases from V and 7 bases from J, the junction contained 7 bases not matched to a gene. Time point specified: pretreatment peripheral blood. The table came from immunoSEQ multiplex PCR; TCRdb's copy has only in-frame clones and leaves some out. There are 95,000 or so clones in the sample; around 86% occur only once, and 2% lies in the top ten. This chain joins TRBV18 and TRBJ2-2; 8 positions agree with TRBD1. The sequence derives from a man in his fifties or sixties with urothelial cancer. The source was PBMCs, collected around atezolizumab (anti-PD-L1) treatment. The CDR3 nucleotides read TGTGCCAGCTCACCTGGACAGGGCTCGGACGGGGAGCTGTTTTTT. Protein sequence: CASSPGQGSDGELFF.